These 10 T cell receptor beta chains originate from one sample sequenced in a study of post-analysis software for immune sequencing data. Included in the TCR beta cDNA libraries were unique molecular identifiers. TCRdb reanalysed the PCR reads using MiXCR and keeps one entry per CDR3 protein. The table shows fewer than 900,000 distinct CDR3 sequences, with 46% occurring only once. Points from the study as a whole: Elevated frequency relative to controls characterized four to six TRBV segments in patients, TRBV5-6, TRBV5-1 and TRBV20-1 among them.

These receptors are not linked to any known antigen. The sample consisted of blood. The receptor source for this set is a girl between 10 and 17 years old with multiple sclerosis.

This clonotype was observed a handful of times. The J gene is TRBJ1-6, the V gene TRBV6-1, with D possibly matching TRBD1 (5 bases). The CDR3 sequence is 15 residues long. From germline, CDR1 is MNHNS and CDR2 SASEGT. V was pared by 7 bases and J by 0 bases, with 10 bases between. The CDR3 region is CASNSGSSYNSPLHF. CDR3 nucleotides: TGTGCCAGCAACTCAGGGAGCTCCTATAATTCACCCCTCCACTTT.

This clonotype has more than one count but fewer than ten. The gene calls are TRBV7-9 and TRBJ2-7, with 7 bases fitting TRBD1. This CDR3 spans 13 amino acids. Trimming took 3 bases from V and 7 from J; bases not matched to a gene: 6. The germline V gene encodes CDR1 SEHNR and CDR2 FQNEAQ (reference sequence). The CDR3 nucleotides read TGTGCCAGCAGCTTCGGGACAGCGGTAGAGCAGTACTTC. The encoded protein is CASSFGTAVEQYF.

A remark on this clonotype: This may be a read error: a much more frequent sequence differs by one nucleotide. The V and J genes are TRBV20-1 and TRBJ2-4; D possibly uses TRBD1 or TRBD2 (6 bases each). The DNA end is more similar to TRBJ2-7, so the J call may be wrong. Germline CDR1 reads DFQATT; CDR2 reads SNEGSKA (reference sequence). The CDR3 extends over 13 amino acids. The CDR3 DNA reads as TGCAGTGCTGGAGAGGGGGGAACCTACGAGCAGTACTTC. Translating it yields CSAGEGGTYEQYF.

The V call is TRBV20-1, the J call TRBJ2-5, with D possibly matching TRBD2 (5 bases). Looked up from germline, CDR1 is DFQATT and CDR2 is SNEGSKA (reference sequence). Trimming shortened V by 0 bases and J by 5 bases, and 10 bases separated the two germline ends. The CDR3 has 13 residues. CDR3 sequence: CSARDRGTETQYF. In nucleotides, the CDR3 is TGCAGTGCTAGAGATCGGGGAACGGAGACCCAGTACTTC.

V and J are TRBV5-1 and TRBJ2-2; 9 nucleotides line up with TRBD2. The CDR3 runs to 17 residues. With V trimmed by 2 bases and J by 2 bases, 7 bases remained unmatched. The germline gives CDR1 SGHRS, CDR2 YFSETQ. The CDR3 DNA reads as TGCGCCAGCAGCTTATCGCGGGAGGGCCACAACACCGGGGAGCTGTTTTTT. Translating it yields CASSLSREGHNTGELFF. Filled out from reference TRBV5-1 and TRBJ2-2, the complete variable domain reads KAGVTQTPRYLIKTRGQQVTLSCSPISGHRSVSWYQQTPGQGLQFLFEYFSETQRNKGNFPGRFSGRQFSNSRSEMNVSTLELGDSALYLCASSLSREGHNTGELFFGEGSRLTVL.

This clonotype occurred many times. The chain joins TRBV6-1 to TRBJ2-5; maybe TRBD2 (5 bases). The CDR3 loop spans 13 amino acids. Germline V gives CDR1 MNHNS, CDR2 SASEGT. V lost 6 bases and J 5 bases, leaving 13 bases between the germline ends. CDR3 sequence: CASRKAPGETQYF. CDR3 sequence (DNA): TGTGCCAGCAGGAAAGCCCCGGGGGAGACCCAGTACTTC.

This CDR3 reads CASSSRLGRGEQFF. The CDR3 DNA reads as TGTGCCAGCAGCTCGAGACTAGGAAGAGGTGAGCAGTTCTTC. V and J are TRBV13 and TRBJ2-1; possible D gene TRBD2, 6 bases. Germline CDR1 reads PRHDT; CDR2 reads FYEKMQ (reference sequence). V lost 4 bases, J lost 9 bases, and 16 bases lay in between. This CDR3 has 14 residues.

The rearrangement joins TRBV6-1 to TRBJ2-7; 12 bases fit TRBD1. Per the germline V gene, CDR1 is MNHNS and CDR2 is SASEGT. V gave up 3 bases and J gave up 10 bases; unmatched junction bases: 7. This CDR3 region has 14 residues. The CDR3 DNA reads TGTGCCAGCAGTGACCCGGGACAGGGGGCAATTCAGTACTTC. Its protein product is CASSDPGQGAIQYF.

The CDR3 region is CASSLIGTVLTDTQYF. The CDR3 region has the DNA TGCGCCAGCAGCCTGATTGGGACAGTCCTCACAGATACGCAGTATTTT. The V and J genes are TRBV5-1 and TRBJ2-3; 7 bases fit TRBD1. The CDR3 totals 16 residues. Germline values: CDR1 SGHRS, CDR2 YFSETQ. V shed 4 bases, J shed 2 bases, and the junction held 10 bases outside the gene matches.

The chain carries TRBV29-1 and TRBJ1-2; D unresolved. The CDR3 extends over 13 amino acids. V shed 3 bases and J shed 2 bases, with 10 bases lying between them. Germline loops: CDR1 SQVTM, CDR2 ANQGSEA. The DNA of the CDR3 is TGCAGCGTTGACCGGGCCGCCAACTATGGCTACACCTTC. Its protein product is CSVDRAANYGYTF.